This TCR beta chain is drawn from a study of identical twins. About this clonotype itself: Its specificity is unknown.

Overall study findings and caveats: Researchers caution that invariant MAIT and iNKT cells could partly confound zero-insertion analyses. For cord blood, abundant beta clonotypes had fewer insertions, unlike memory repertoires, which showed none. The study based its conclusions on cross-sectional statistical analysis and did not follow the same donors.

It was template switching that added a universal primer site, and there were unique molecular identifiers on the cDNA. TCRdb analysed the 5' RACE reads with MiXCR anew, one entry per CDR3 protein. The sample includes about 720,000 distinct CDR3 sequences, 8.6% seen only once; the top ten take about 0.98%. The CDR3 is 12 residues long. The germline gives CDR1 ENHRY, CDR2 SYGVKD. Trimming removed 5 bases from V and 2 bases from J, with 5 bases in between. These data also formed part of another study, on yellow fever vaccine responses in identical twins.

This chain links TRBV10-3 with TRBJ2-3; D gene ambiguous. The sequencing input was PBMCs. This TCR came from a woman aged 18-30 years in good health. In DNA form, the CDR3 reads TGTGCCATCAGTCAGAACACAGATACGCAGTATTTT. Translation gives CAISQNTDTQYF.